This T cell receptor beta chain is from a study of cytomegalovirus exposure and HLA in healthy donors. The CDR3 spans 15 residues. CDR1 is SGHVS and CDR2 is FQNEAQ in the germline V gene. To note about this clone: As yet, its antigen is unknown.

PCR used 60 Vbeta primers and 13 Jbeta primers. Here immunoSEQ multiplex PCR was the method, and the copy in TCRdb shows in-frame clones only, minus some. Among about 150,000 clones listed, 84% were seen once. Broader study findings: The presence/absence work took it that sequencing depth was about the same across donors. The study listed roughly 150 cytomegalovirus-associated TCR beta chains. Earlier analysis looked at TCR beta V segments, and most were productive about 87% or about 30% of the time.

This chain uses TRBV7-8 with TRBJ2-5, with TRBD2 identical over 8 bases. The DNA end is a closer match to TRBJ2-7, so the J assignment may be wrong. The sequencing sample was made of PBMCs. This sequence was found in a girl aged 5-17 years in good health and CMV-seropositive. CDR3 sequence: CASSRRGGASYEQYF. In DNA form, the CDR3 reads TGTGCCAGCAGCCGTCGGGGGGGCGCCTCCTACGAGCAGTACTTC.